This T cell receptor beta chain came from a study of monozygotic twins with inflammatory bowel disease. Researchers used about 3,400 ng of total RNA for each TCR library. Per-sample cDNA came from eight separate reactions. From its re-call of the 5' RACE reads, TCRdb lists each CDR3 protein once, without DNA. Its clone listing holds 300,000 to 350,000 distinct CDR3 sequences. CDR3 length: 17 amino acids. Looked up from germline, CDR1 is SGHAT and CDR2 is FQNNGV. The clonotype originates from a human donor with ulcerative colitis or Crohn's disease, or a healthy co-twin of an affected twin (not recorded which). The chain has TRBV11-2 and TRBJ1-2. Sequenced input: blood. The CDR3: CASSFQPEGTAYYGYTF.